The entry below gives a single TCR beta chain sequence along with its context. This specimen belongs to a study of graft-versus-host responses after intestinal transplantation. Study-wide context: Every transplant recipient was induced with anti-thymocyte globulin, then maintained on tacrolimus and steroids for about three years.

Unmatched junction bases numbered 7, after V lost 6 bases and J lost 2 bases. CDR1 MGHDK and CDR2 SYGVNS come from the germline V gene. The CDR3 has 15 residues. Repertoires were generated with immunoSEQ multiplex PCR, while TCRdb's copy carries only in-frame clones and drops some. The repertoire includes over 75,000 clones, approximately 85% of them detected once, and more than 1.4% sits in the top ten. This material consisted of PBMCs, taken 255 days after intestinal transplant. J is TRBJ2-3 and V is TRBV25-1, with TRBD2 matching 8 bases. This clonotype was sampled from a human patient who received an intestinal transplant, so some T cells may come from the graft donor. CDR3 DNA: TGTGCCAGCAGGCTGGGCGGGGGGCCCACAGATACGCAGTATTTT. Amino acid sequence: CASRLGGGPTDTQYF. Using reference TRBV25-1 and TRBJ2-3 for the parts outside the CDR3, the full variable domain is EADIYQTPRYLVIGTGKKITLECSQTMGHDKMYWYQQDPGMELHLIHYSYGVNSTEKGDLSSESTVSRIRTEHFPLTLESARPSHTSQYLCASRLGGGPTDTQYFGPGTRLTVL.